The 29 T cell receptor beta chains below come from one sample, sequenced in a study of T cells after yellow fever vaccination. TCRdb reprocessed the 5' RACE reads via MiXCR and lists one record per CDR3 protein. The sample shows 50,000 to 75,000 distinct CDR3 sequences, approximately 6% of them seen only once. Sequencing was performed on PBMCs, either bulk or a sorted T-cell subset (CD4+, CD8+, memory, or dextramer-sorted; not recorded which), taken on the day of the yellow fever booster vaccination. The receptors were sampled from a man between 18 and 35 years old who received the YFV17D yellow fever vaccine.

V is TRBV7-9 and J is TRBJ1-2; 8 bases are shared with TRBD1. The CDR3 spans 15 residues. The J segment lost 13 bases and the V segment lost 1 base, leaving 14 bases of the junction unmatched. Germline lookup yields CDR1 SEHNR and CDR2 FQNEAQ (reference sequence). CDR3 DNA sequence: TGTGCCAGCAGCTTAGAGGGGACAGGCAACGGAGGTAGCACCTTC. It translates to CASSLEGTGNGGSTF.

This clonotype has a handful of counts. This chain links TRBV7-9 with TRBJ1-2, with unresolved D. The V gene lost 0 bases and the J gene lost 4 bases, with 12 bases spanning the gap. The CDR3 is 15 residues long. Germline V lookup: CDR1 SEHNR, CDR2 FQNEAQ (reference sequence). The CDR3 here is CASSLAPDTFYGYTF. The CDR3, as DNA: TGTGCCAGCAGCTTAGCGCCAGACACGTTCTATGGCTACACCTTC.

This clonotype was detected ten times or more. The V and J genes are TRBV7-9 and TRBJ2-7, with 9 bases that match TRBD2. J gave up 5 bases and V 1 base, and 6 bases lay outside the gene matches. The CDR3 has 15 amino acids. Germline V gene lookup returns CDR1 SEHNR and CDR2 FQNEAQ (reference sequence). In DNA form, the CDR3 reads TGTGCCAGCAGCTTAGTAGGTCTAGCGGGGCACGAGCAGTACTTC. Translating gives CASSLVGLAGHEQYF.

The chain couples TRBV25-1 to TRBJ2-3; 7 nucleotides agree with TRBD2. The trim removed 8 bases at V and 0 bases at J, leaving 5 bases unmatched. CDR1 and CDR2 from the germline V gene are MGHDK and SYGVNS. This CDR3 comprises 14 residues. Written as DNA, the CDR3 is TGTGCCAGCGGCCCGGGGGGAAGCACAGATACGCAGTATTTT. Encoded protein: CASGPGGSTDTQYF. The variable domain in full, completed from reference TRBV25-1 and TRBJ2-3, reads EADIYQTPRYLVIGTGKKITLECSQTMGHDKMYWYQQDPGMELHLIHYSYGVNSTEKGDLSSESTVSRIRTEHFPLTLESARPSHTSQYLCASGPGGSTDTQYFGPGTRLTVL.

In its sample, this clonotype was seen many times. The chain couples TRBV27 to TRBJ1-2; D uncertain. This CDR3 has 13 residues. Deletions cut 2 bases from V and 4 bases from J, with 8 bases between. Germline V gene lookup returns CDR1 MNHEY and CDR2 SMNVEV (reference sequence). CDR3 loop: CASSLMGSYGYTF. CDR3 DNA: TGTGCCAGCAGTTTAATGGGGAGCTATGGCTACACCTTC.

This rearrangement joins TRBV27 to TRBJ2-3; tentatively, D is TRBD2 (6 bases). Per germline, CDR1 MNHEY and CDR2 SMNVEV (reference sequence). This CDR3 is 16 amino acids long. V shed 3 bases and J shed 0 bases, with 13 bases lying between them. The CDR3 DNA reads TGTGCCAGCAGTTTTAGCCTAGCGTCAAGCACAGATACGCAGTATTTT. This codes for CASSFSLASSTDTQYF.

This clonotype appeared many times. The gene calls are TRBV20-1 and TRBJ2-2, with 7 bases identical to TRBD1. Per the germline V gene, CDR1 is DFQATT and CDR2 is SNEGSKA (reference sequence). The CDR3 runs 12 residues. V shed 7 bases, J shed 6 bases, and the junction held 5 bases outside the gene matches. CDR3 amino acids: CSVPGTAGELFF. The CDR3 nucleotides read TGCAGTGTGCCAGGGACAGCCGGGGAGCTGTTTTTT.

V usage is TRBV27 and J usage is TRBJ2-5, with D unresolved. Deletions cut 0 bases from V and 0 bases from J, with 11 bases between. CDR1 is MNHEY and CDR2 is SMNVEV in the germline V gene (reference sequence). CDR3 size: 16 residues. The DNA for the CDR3 is TGTGCCAGCAGTTTATCGATTCCAATATACCAAGAGACCCAGTACTTC. Protein: CASSLSIPIYQETQYF.

This clonotype has ten or more counts. The V and J genes are TRBV6-5 and TRBJ2-1, with D tentatively TRBD1 (5 bases). Trimming took off 0 bases at V and 7 bases at J, with 13 bases between the two ends. The germline gives CDR1 MNHEY, CDR2 SVGAGI. This CDR3 spans 15 amino acids. The CDR3 region has the DNA TGTGCCAGCAGTTACTCCCTGGGGCCAGGTAATGAGCAGTTCTTC. This sequence encodes CASSYSLGPGNEQFF.

For the CDR3, the DNA is TGTGCCAGCAGAAGCGGGGGGACGCACAATGAGCAGTTCTTC. Translation gives CASRSGGTHNEQFF. This chain links TRBV25-1 with TRBJ2-1, with 9 nucleotides matching TRBD2. CDR1 MGHDK and CDR2 SYGVNS come from the germline V gene. The CDR3 is 14 residues long. V trimming: 6 bases; J trimming: 5 bases; junction bases outside the gene matches: 5.

This clonotype was recorded many times. The chain joins TRBV27 to TRBJ2-1, with TRBD1 identical over 8 bases. J was trimmed by 1 base and V by 6 bases; bases with no gene match: 2. Germline loops: CDR1 MNHEY, CDR2 SMNVEV (reference sequence). This CDR3 is built from 14 residues. In nucleotides, the CDR3 is TGTGCCAGCAGCCGGGACAGGTCCTACAATGAGCAGTTCTTC. It encodes CASSRDRSYNEQFF.

There are many counts of this clonotype. The chain carries TRBV6-2 or TRBV6-3 and TRBJ2-1, with unresolved D. Germline V gene data show CDR1 as MNHEY and CDR2 as SVGEGT. Trimming took off 2 bases at V and 5 bases at J, with 13 bases between the two ends. The CDR3 contains 15 residues. The CDR3 region is CASSYAAPEDNEQFF. The CDR3 region has the DNA TGTGCCAGCAGTTACGCGGCGCCAGAGGACAATGAGCAGTTCTTC.

This clonotype has a count of ten or more. The genes are TRBV11-2 and TRBJ2-7; D remains unclear. Germline V CDR1 and CDR2: SGHAT, FQNNGV. Between the trimmed V and J ends, which lost 1 base and 4 bases, there was a span of 8 bases. The CDR3 is 13 amino acids. CDR3 nucleotides: TGTGCCAGCAGCTTAGTCCTTCAGTACGAGCAGTACGTC. This codes for CASSLVLQYEQYV.

This chain connects TRBV10-2 to TRBJ1-2; 9 bases are a match to TRBD1. Germline loops: CDR1 WSHSY, CDR2 SAAADI. Trimming cost V 6 bases and J 4 bases; bases outside gene matches: 3. The CDR3 runs to 13 residues. CDR3 nucleotide sequence: TGCGCCAGCAGGTGGACAGGGGCCTATGGCTACACCTTC. This translates into CASRWTGAYGYTF.

This chain joins TRBV12-3 or TRBV12-4 and TRBJ1-2; D may be TRBD1 (6 bases). The CDR3 totals 14 residues. Trimming left V 3 bases short and J 8 bases short, with 16 bases between. In DNA form, the CDR3 reads TGTGCCAGCAGTTTCGGGGGGCCGGTAGAAGGCTACACCTTC. It encodes CASSFGGPVEGYTF.

This clonotype was observed at least ten times. This rearrangement joins TRBV6-6 to TRBJ2-7, with 10 bases lining up with TRBD2. The junction had 7 bases not matched to a gene; V was cut back by 5 bases and J by 6 bases. The CDR3 has 14 residues. Germline CDR1 MNHNY, CDR2 SVGAGI (reference sequence). The CDR3 reads CASSTLAGGLEQYV. In DNA, the CDR3 is TGTGCCAGCAGTACGTTAGCGGGGGGTCTCGAGCAGTACGTC.

This clonotype was observed many times. The chain joins TRBV5-1 to TRBJ1-6, with 9 bases identical to TRBD1. The CDR3 extends over 15 amino acids. Germline CDR1 and CDR2: SGHRS and YFSETQ. V was pared by 4 bases and J by 9 bases, with 8 bases of the junction left unmatched. In nucleotides, the CDR3 is TGCGCCAGCAGCCGGTTACCGGGACAGGGTTCACCCCTCCACTTT. Protein product: CASSRLPGQGSPLHF.

This clonotype was counted a few times. DNA for the CDR3: TGTGCCAGCCATACAGGGACCAATCAGCCCCAGCATTTT. Protein: CASHTGTNQPQHF. This rearrangement joins TRBV2 to TRBJ1-5, with D maybe TRBD1 (6 bases). V dropped 8 bases and J dropped 3 bases, with 11 bases sitting between them. This CDR3 contains 13 residues. Germline V gene lookup returns CDR1 SNHLY and CDR2 FYNNEI.

In its sample, this clonotype was seen many times. V is TRBV5-1 and J is TRBJ2-1; 14 bases are a match to TRBD2. From germline, CDR1 is SGHRS and CDR2 YFSETQ. Trimming removed 0 bases from V and 1 base from J; junction bases left unmatched: 18. This CDR3 is built from 23 residues. CDR3 loop: CASSLGHENPGLAGVGSYNEQFF. CDR3 coding DNA: TGCGCCAGCAGCTTGGGCCACGAAAACCCGGGACTAGCGGGGGTGGGGTCCTACAATGAGCAGTTCTTC.

This clonotype was counted many times. V is TRBV5-1 and J is TRBJ1-5; D call uncertain. CDR1 is SGHRS and CDR2 is YFSETQ in the germline V gene. Trimming stripped 0 bases from V and 5 bases from J, with 6 bases between. The CDR3 is 13 amino acids. CDR3: CASSLAEDQPQHF. CDR3 bases: TGCGCCAGCAGCTTGGCCGAAGATCAGCCCCAGCATTTT.

This clonotype was counted ten times or more. The chain couples TRBV20-1 to TRBJ2-7, with D tentatively TRBD1 (5 bases). Germline V lookup: CDR1 DFQATT, CDR2 SNEGSKA (reference sequence). The V and J ends lost 3 bases and 4 bases respectively, with 7 bases between them. CDR3 size: 11 residues. The CDR3 loop reads CSARDNYEQYV. As DNA, the CDR3 is TGCAGTGCTAGGGACAATTACGAGCAGTACGTC.

This sequence joins TRBV5-1 and TRBJ2-1; a weak D match, TRBD1 (6 bases). Germline V gene sequence: CDR1 SGHRS, CDR2 YFSETQ. The V gene lost 2 bases and the J gene lost 2 bases, with 11 bases spanning the gap. There are 15 residues in the CDR3. The CDR3, as DNA: TGCGCCAGCAGCTTAAACAGGGTAGCCTACAATGAGCAGTTCTTC. This codes for CASSLNRVAYNEQFF.

The chain is built from TRBV15 and TRBJ1-3, with 10 bases identical to TRBD1. The junction had 9 bases not matched to a gene; V was cut back by 10 bases and J by 3 bases. The CDR3 runs to 15 residues. CDR1 is LNHNV, CDR2 YYDKDF, per germline (reference sequence). The CDR3 is CAINRDRGYGNTIYF. The CDR3, as DNA: TGTGCCATTAATCGGGACAGGGGTTATGGAAACACCATATATTTT.

J is TRBJ1-1 and V is TRBV15, with unresolved D. From germline, CDR1 is LNHNV and CDR2 YYDKDF (reference sequence). The CDR3 sequence is 15 residues long. V lost 1 base to trimming and J lost 1 base, with 10 bases between them. The CDR3 region has the DNA TGTGCCACCAGCAGAGGCGGGCAATCGAACACTGAAGCTTTCTTT. It translates to CATSRGGQSNTEAFF. The entire variable domain, with the rest obtained from reference TRBV15 and TRBJ1-1, is as follows: DAMVIQNPRYQVTQFGKPVTLSCSQTLNHNVMYWYQQKSSQAPKLLFHYYDKDFNNEADTPDNFQSRRPNTSFCFLDIRSPGLGDTAMYLCATSRGGQSNTEAFFGQGTRLTVV.

This clonotype has a count of ten or more. This chain connects TRBV21-1 to TRBJ1-1. TRBV21-1 is a known pseudogene. This CDR3 has 11 amino acids. CDR3 in DNA: TGTGCCAGCAGCAAAGGCAGGGAAGCTTTCTTT. This sequence encodes CASSKGREAFF.

This clonotype was counted ten times or more. The chain recombines TRBV7-9 with TRBJ2-2, with D unresolved. Germline CDR1 is SEHNR and CDR2 is FQNEAQ (reference sequence). The CDR3 is made up of 14 amino acids. The V gene lost 7 bases and the J gene lost 7 bases, with 16 bases spanning the gap. This chain's CDR3 is CASTPPTSFGELFF. In nucleotides, the CDR3 is TGTGCCAGCACCCCCCCTACTTCGTTCGGGGAGCTGTTTTTT.

The chain uses TRBV6-2 or TRBV6-3 and TRBJ2-3; 9 bases align to TRBD2. Germline V lookup: CDR1 MNHEY, CDR2 SVGEGT. This CDR3 spans 16 amino acids. V was pared by 2 bases and J by 3 bases, with 6 bases of the junction left unmatched. The CDR3 here is CASSYPAGGPTDTQYF. The CDR3 nucleotides are TGTGCCAGCAGTTACCCCGCGGGGGGGCCTACAGATACGCAGTATTTT.

This chain uses TRBV20-1 with TRBJ2-5, with TRBD2 identical over 7 bases. The CDR3 extends over 12 amino acids. V lost 3 bases, J lost 2 bases, and 0 bases stayed unmatched. Germline lookup yields CDR1 DFQATT and CDR2 SNEGSKA (reference sequence). The CDR3 spells CSARRGQETQYF. The CDR3 coding sequence is TGCAGTGCTAGGCGGGGGCAAGAGACCCAGTACTTC.

This clonotype was seen repeatedly, ten times or more. The chain carries TRBV6-5 and TRBJ1-2; D may be TRBD1 (6 bases). This CDR3 is 18 amino acids long. Per germline, CDR1 MNHEY and CDR2 SVGAGI. V was pared by 3 bases and J by 4 bases, with 24 bases between. The CDR3 DNA reads as TGTGCCAGCAGTTATCGTGGGGGCGCCGGGCCTAAAATCTATGGCTACACCTTC. Its translation is CASSYRGGAGPKIYGYTF.